The 16 T cell receptor beta chains below all came from one sample that was sequenced in a study of T-cell reconstitution after alpha-beta-depleted transplantation in children. A library of TCRbeta sequences, prepared with unique molecular identifiers, was generated. MiXCR, applied by TCRdb to the PCR reads, yields one record per CDR3 protein. The table has 200,000 to 300,000 distinct CDR3 sequences, approximately 12% seen once; the top ten hold around 2.5%. The sequences come from PBMCs from the stem cell graft donor, collected from the stem cell graft. All receptors derive from a human donor who donated a stem cell graft to a child with acute lymphoblastic leukemia.

This clonotype was seen many times. The chain has TRBV12-3 or TRBV12-4 and TRBJ1-5; no clear D. The length of the CDR3 is 13 residues. Deletions cut 8 bases from V and 1 base from J, with 9 bases between. This CDR3 is CASQDLSNQPQHF. The CDR3 DNA reads as TGTGCCAGCCAGGACCTAAGCAATCAGCCCCAGCATTTT.

This clonotype was seen at least ten times. The chain employs TRBV12-3 or TRBV12-4 and TRBJ2-7; possibly TRBD1 for D (5 bases). The V end was cut by 3 bases, the J end by 0 bases, with 9 bases between. This CDR3 spans 14 amino acids. The CDR3, as DNA: TGTGCCAGCAGTTTGGAACAGGCCTCCTACGAGCAGTACTTC. Translation gives CASSLEQASYEQYF.

This clonotype was recorded at least ten times. The rearrangement uses TRBV18 and TRBJ2-1; TRBD2 agrees at 13 bases. Unmatched junction bases numbered 9, after V lost 6 bases and J lost 4 bases. The germline gives CDR1 KGHSH, CDR2 LQKENI. The CDR3 runs to 17 residues. The CDR3 spells CASSHTGLAGSYNEQFF. CDR3 DNA: TGTGCCAGCTCCCACACGGGACTAGCGGGATCGTACAATGAGCAGTTCTTC.

In its sample, this clonotype was seen many times. The J gene is TRBJ1-4, the V gene TRBV20-1; D is possibly TRBD1 (5 bases). Germline V CDR1 and CDR2: DFQATT, SNEGSKA (reference sequence). This CDR3 has 14 residues. V dropped 5 bases and J dropped 3 bases, with 13 bases sitting between them. The CDR3 sequence: CSARTGGANEKLFF. CDR3 bases: TGCAGTGCTCGCACTGGGGGGGCTAATGAAAAACTGTTTTTT.

This clonotype was detected ten times or more. The J gene is TRBJ2-6, the V gene TRBV7-2; a weak D match, TRBD1 (6 bases). This CDR3 has 18 residues. Germline assignment: CDR1 SGHTA and CDR2 FQGNSA. Trimming pared 4 bases from V and 0 bases from J, leaving 16 bases between. The CDR3 nucleotides read TGTGCCAGCAGCTACCCGGTAGGGACATACTCTGGGGCCAACGTCCTGACTTTC. This gives the protein CASSYPVGTYSGANVLTF.

This clonotype has at least ten counts. The chain's CDR3 is CASSNGEEQYF. Written as DNA, the CDR3 is TGTGCCAGTAGCAACGGGGAGGAGCAGTACTTC. V usage is TRBV7-3 and J usage is TRBJ2-7; TRBD2 is a possible D gene (5 bases). V lost 9 bases, J lost 7 bases, and 13 bases lay in between. Germline V gene lookup returns CDR1 SGHTA and CDR2 FQGTGA. This CDR3 contains 11 residues.

The sample holds many counts of this clonotype. The J gene is TRBJ2-4, the V gene TRBV18; D not resolved. Germline CDR1 KGHSH, CDR2 LQKENI. The CDR3 loop spans 16 amino acids. Trimming pared 0 bases from V and 0 bases from J, leaving 9 bases between. In nucleotides, the CDR3 is TGTGCCAGCTCACCACCGGGAAAACTAGCCAAAAACATTCAGTACTTC. This codes for CASSPPGKLAKNIQYF.

This clonotype was counted at least ten times. CDR3 coding DNA: TGCGCCAGCAGGACGGGATCTTCGGGAGATCATACGCAGTATTTT. Protein: CASRTGSSGDHTQYF. This chain uses TRBV5-1 with TRBJ2-3; a possible D gene is TRBD2 (6 bases). The germline V and J ends were trimmed by 5 bases and 7 bases, with 20 bases remaining between them. Germline CDR1 is SGHRS and CDR2 is YFSETQ. There are 15 residues in the CDR3.

The rearrangement joins TRBV11-1 to TRBJ1-2, with D uncertain. From germline, CDR1 is SGHAT and CDR2 FQDESV (reference sequence). CDR3 length: 18 residues. The germline V and J ends were trimmed by 3 bases and 3 bases, with 23 bases remaining between them. The CDR3 DNA reads as TGTGCCAGCAGCTTCTATGGATCTCAGGAGTTAGCTGACTATGGCTACACCTTC. Amino acid sequence: CASSFYGSQELADYGYTF.

The chain couples TRBV4-2 to TRBJ2-7, with TRBD2 identical over 11 bases. CDR3 length: 17 residues. Germline values: CDR1 LGHNA, CDR2 YNFKEQ. Trimming cost V 10 bases and J 4 bases; bases outside gene matches: 18. The CDR3 nucleotides are TGTGCCATGAGCCGCCGCCTACTAGCGGGAGATCGGTACGAGCAGTACTTC. It translates to CAMSRRLLAGDRYEQYF.

As concerns this clonotype: It may be a read error: a sequence one base away is much more abundant. This chain joins TRBV12-3 or TRBV12-4 and TRBJ2-7; TRBD1 matches at 8 bases. The CDR3 loop spans 13 amino acids. The V segment lost 4 bases and the J segment 9 bases; nucleotides outside the gene matches: 8. Here the CDR3 reads CASSYPGGDGQYF. The CDR3 DNA is TGTGCCAGCAGTTATCCAGGGGGCGACGGGCAGTACTTC.

This clonotype was observed many times. This sequence joins TRBV7-2 and TRBJ1-4; D uncertain. Germline loops: CDR1 SGHTA, CDR2 FQGNSA. This CDR3 is 17 amino acids long. V dropped 2 bases and J dropped 3 bases, with 16 bases sitting between them. CDR3 nucleotide sequence: TGTGCCAGCAGCTTATATGGATTTGGTGGAGCTAATGAAAAACTGTTTTTT. This encodes CASSLYGFGGANEKLFF.

The CDR3 region has the DNA TGCGCCAGCAGAAAAGTGGGCAGGGGGAAGTCCTACGAGCAGTACTTC. It encodes CASRKVGRGKSYEQYF. The V and J genes are TRBV5-1 and TRBJ2-7; TRBD1 aligns across 7 bases. The trim removed 5 bases at V and 1 base at J, leaving 12 bases unmatched. CDR1 is SGHRS, CDR2 YFSETQ, per germline. The CDR3 contains 16 residues.

This clonotype came up many times. This chain connects TRBV5-1 to TRBJ2-3, with 8 bases matching TRBD1. Germline V gene sequence: CDR1 SGHRS, CDR2 YFSETQ. The length of the CDR3 is 15 residues. The J segment lost 0 bases and the V segment lost 4 bases, leaving 4 bases of the junction unmatched. DNA of the CDR3: TGCGCCAGCAGCCCTGGACAGGGTAGCACAGATACGCAGTATTTT. Translated, it gives CASSPGQGSTDTQYF.

Many counts were recorded for this clonotype. This sequence joins TRBV7-2 and TRBJ2-1, with 7 bases aligning to TRBD2. This CDR3 has 13 residues. Losses at the gene ends were 5 bases for V and 6 bases for J; bases not matched to a gene: 4. The germline V gene encodes CDR1 SGHTA and CDR2 FQGNSA. CDR3 coding DNA: TGTGCCAGCAGCCGAGGACTAGTCAATGAGCAGTTCTTC. As protein: CASSRGLVNEQFF.

This chain joins TRBV6-5 and TRBJ2-1; a weak D match, TRBD2 (5 bases). V was pared by 4 bases and J by 9 bases, with 10 bases between. The CDR3 has 12 residues. Germline V gene sequence: CDR1 MNHEY, CDR2 SVGAGI. The chain's CDR3 is CASSSIASEQFF. The CDR3 bases are TGTGCCAGCAGTTCTATAGCGAGTGAGCAGTTCTTC.